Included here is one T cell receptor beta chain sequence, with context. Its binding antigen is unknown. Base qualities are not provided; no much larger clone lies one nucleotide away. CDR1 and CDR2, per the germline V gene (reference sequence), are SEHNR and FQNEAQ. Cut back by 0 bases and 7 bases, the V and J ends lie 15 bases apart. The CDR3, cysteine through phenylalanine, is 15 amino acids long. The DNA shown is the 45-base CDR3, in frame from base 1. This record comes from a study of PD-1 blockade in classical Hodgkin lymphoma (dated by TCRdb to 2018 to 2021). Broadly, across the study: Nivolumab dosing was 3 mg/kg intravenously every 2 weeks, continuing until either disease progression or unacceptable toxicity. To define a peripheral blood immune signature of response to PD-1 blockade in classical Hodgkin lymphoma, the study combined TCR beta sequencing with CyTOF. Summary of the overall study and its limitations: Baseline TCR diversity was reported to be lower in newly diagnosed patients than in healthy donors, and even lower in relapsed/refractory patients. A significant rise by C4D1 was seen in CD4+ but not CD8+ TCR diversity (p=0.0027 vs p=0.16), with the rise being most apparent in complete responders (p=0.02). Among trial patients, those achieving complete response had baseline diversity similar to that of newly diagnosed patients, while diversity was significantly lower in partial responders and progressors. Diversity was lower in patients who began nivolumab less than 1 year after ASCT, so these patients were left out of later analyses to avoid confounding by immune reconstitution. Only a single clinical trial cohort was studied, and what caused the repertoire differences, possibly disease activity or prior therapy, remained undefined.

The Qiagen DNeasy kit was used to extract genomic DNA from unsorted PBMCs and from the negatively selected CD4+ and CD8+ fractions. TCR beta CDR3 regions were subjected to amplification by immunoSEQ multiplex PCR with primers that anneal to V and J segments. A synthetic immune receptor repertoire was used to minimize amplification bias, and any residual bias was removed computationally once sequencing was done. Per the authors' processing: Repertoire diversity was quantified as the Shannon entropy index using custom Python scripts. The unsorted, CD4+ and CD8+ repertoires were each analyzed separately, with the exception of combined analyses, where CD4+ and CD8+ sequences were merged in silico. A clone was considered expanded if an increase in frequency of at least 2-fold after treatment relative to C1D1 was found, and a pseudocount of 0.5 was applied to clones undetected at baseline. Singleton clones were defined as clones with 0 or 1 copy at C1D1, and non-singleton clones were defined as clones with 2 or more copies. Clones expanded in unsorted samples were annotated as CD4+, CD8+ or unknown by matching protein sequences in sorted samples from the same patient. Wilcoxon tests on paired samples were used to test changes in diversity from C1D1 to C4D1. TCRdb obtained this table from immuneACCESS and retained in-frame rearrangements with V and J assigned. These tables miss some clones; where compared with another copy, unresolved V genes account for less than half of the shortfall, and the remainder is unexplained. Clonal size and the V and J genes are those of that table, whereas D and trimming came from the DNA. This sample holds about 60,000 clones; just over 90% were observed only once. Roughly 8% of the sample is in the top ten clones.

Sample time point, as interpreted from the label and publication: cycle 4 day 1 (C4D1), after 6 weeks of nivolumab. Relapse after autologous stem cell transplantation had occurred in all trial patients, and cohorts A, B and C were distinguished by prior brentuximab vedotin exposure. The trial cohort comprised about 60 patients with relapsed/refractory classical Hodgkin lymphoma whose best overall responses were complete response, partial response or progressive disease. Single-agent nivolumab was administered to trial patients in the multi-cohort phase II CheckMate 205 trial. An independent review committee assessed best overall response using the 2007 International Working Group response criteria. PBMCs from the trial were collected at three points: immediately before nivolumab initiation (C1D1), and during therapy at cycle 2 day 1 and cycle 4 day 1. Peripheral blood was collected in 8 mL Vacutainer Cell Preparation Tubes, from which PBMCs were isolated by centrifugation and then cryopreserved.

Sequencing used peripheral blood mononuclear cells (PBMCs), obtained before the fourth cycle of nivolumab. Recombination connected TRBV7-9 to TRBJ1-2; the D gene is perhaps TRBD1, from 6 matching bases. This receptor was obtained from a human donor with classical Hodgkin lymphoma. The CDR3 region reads CASSLASGDYGGYTF. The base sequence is TGTGCCAGCAGCTTAGCGTCAGGGGACTATGGTGGCTACACCTTC.